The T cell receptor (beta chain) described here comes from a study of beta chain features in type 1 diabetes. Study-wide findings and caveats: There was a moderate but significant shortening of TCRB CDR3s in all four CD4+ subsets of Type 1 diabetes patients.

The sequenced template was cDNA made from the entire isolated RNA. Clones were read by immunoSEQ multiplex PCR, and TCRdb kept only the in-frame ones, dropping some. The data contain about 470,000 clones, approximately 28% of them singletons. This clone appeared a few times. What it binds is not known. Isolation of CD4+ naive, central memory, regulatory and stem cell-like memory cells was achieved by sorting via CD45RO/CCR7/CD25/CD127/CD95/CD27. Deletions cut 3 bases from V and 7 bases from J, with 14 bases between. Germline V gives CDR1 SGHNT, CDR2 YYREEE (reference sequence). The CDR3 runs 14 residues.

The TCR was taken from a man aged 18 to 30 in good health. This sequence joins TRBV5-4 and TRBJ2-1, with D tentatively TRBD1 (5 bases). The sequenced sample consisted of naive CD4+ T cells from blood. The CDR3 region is CASSSNSRGNEQFF. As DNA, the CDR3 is TGTGCCAGCAGCTCCAATTCAAGGGGAAATGAGCAGTTCTTC.